This T cell receptor (beta chain) was sequenced during a study of identical twins. Trimming cost V 2 bases and J 4 bases, with 17 bases left between them. The CDR3 is 16 amino acids. CDR1 is KGHSH and CDR2 is LQKENI in the germline V gene. TCRdb itself ran the 5' RACE reads through MiXCR, one entry per CDR3 protein. The table lists 1.5 million or so distinct CDR3 sequences, more than 30% of them singletons. The chain joins TRBV18 to TRBJ1-2; D is possibly TRBD1 (5 bases). This clonotype was sampled from a newborn girl in good health. Sequenced input: cord blood. CDR3 sequence (DNA): TGTGCCAGCTCACCAGGAAACCGGGGCGGAGGCTATGGCTACACCTTC. It translates to CASSPGNRGGGYGYTF.